The source of this TCR beta chain is a study of human CD8 memory T cell subsets. The germline V gene has CDR1 MDHEN and CDR2 SYDVKM. This CDR3 has 15 residues. A UMI-labeled 5' RACE approach was the method that produced the TCR beta libraries. TCRdb reprocessed the 5' RACE reads, keeping one entry per CDR3 protein, no DNA. This sample's clone table lists 19,000 or so distinct CDR3 sequences. This clonotype shows up as medium-sized (0.01 to 0.1%) by frequency. The receptor comes from a human donor in good health. The rearrangement links TRBV28 to TRBJ2-2; the D call from TCRdb, TRBD2, cannot be confirmed without DNA. The sequenced sample was CD8+ stem-like memory T cells (TSCM and TCM) sorted from PBMCs. Subset described: stem-like memory CD8 T cells (TSTEM), CCR7+ PD-1- TIGIT-. The CDR3 loop reads CASSPLAGVTGELFF.